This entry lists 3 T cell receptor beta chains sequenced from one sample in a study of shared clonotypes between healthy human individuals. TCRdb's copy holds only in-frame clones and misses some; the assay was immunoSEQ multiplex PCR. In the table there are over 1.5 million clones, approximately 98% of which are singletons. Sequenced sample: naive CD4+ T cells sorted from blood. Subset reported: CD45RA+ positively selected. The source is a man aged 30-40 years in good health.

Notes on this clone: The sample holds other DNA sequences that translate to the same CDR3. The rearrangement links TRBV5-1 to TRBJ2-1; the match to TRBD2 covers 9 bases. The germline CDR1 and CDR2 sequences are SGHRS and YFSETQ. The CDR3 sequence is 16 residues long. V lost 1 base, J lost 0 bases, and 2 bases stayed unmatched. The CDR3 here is CASSLLAGSSYNEQFF. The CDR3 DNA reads TGCGCCAGCAGCTTGCTAGCGGGGAGCTCCTACAATGAGCAGTTCTTC. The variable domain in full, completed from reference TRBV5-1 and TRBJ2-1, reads KAGVTQTPRYLIKTRGQQVTLSCSPISGHRSVSWYQQTPGQGLQFLFEYFSETQRNKGNFPGRFSGRQFSNSRSEMNVSTLELGDSALYLCASSLLAGSSYNEQFFGPGTRLTVL.

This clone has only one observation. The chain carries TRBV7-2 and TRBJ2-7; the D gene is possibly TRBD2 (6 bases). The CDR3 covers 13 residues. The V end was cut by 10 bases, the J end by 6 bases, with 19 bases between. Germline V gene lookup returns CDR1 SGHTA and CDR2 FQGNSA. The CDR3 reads CATGLELALEQYF. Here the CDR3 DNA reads TGTGCCACAGGGTTGGAGCTAGCGCTCGAGCAGTACTTC.

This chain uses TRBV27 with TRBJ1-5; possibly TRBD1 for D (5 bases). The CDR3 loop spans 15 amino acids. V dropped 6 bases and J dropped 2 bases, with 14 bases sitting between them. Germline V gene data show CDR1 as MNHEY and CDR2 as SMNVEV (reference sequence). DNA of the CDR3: TGTGCCAGCAGCGGGACTTGGGCAGGCAATCAGCCCCAGCATTTT. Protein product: CASSGTWAGNQPQHF.